This paragraph covers one TCR beta chain sequence. This sample stems from a study of human CD8 memory T cell subsets. The authors defined TPEX cells as CCR7+ PD-1+ TIGIT+ early memory CD8+ T cells carrying exhausted-like traits. Negative magnetic selection enriched total CD8+ T cells. From duplicate vials of 150,000 sorted CD8+ T cells per subset, RNA was isolated. CDR1 is MNHEY and CDR2 is SMNVEV in the germline V gene (reference sequence). This CDR3 has 15 amino acids. The authors made TCR beta libraries using UMI-labeled 5' RACE. TCRdb reprocessed the 5' RACE reads and stores each CDR3 protein as one record, lacking DNA. This listing includes approximately 10,000 distinct CDR3 sequences.

The material sequenced was CD8+ T cells from PBMCs. The receptor was isolated from a human donor in good health. The V call is TRBV27, the J call TRBJ2-1; TCRdb indicates TRBD2, and absent DNA this call remains unverified. This CDR3 is CASSFGTSGSDEQFF.